The 23 T cell receptor beta chains given below trace back to one sample, sequenced in a study of T cells in Graves' hyperthyroidism and ophthalmopathy. RNA transcripts yielded amplified TCR beta CDR3 regions. Initially, a first-round RT-PCR of the TCR CDR3 employed the HTBI primer set. TCRdb called the multiplex PCR reads again in MiXCR, with one record for every CDR3 protein. The sample carries over 400,000 distinct CDR3 sequences, 20% to 25% recorded once. Sequencing was carried out using blood. Source of these receptors: a woman between 70 and 85 years old with Graves' ophthalmopathy.

J is TRBJ1-1 and V is TRBV6-2 or TRBV6-3; unclear D gene. Germline-derived CDR1 and CDR2 are MNHEY and SVGEGT. The V gene lost 6 bases and the J gene lost 0 bases, with 20 bases spanning the gap. The CDR3 has 17 amino acids. The CDR3 sequence: CASRRDLTLPMNTEAFF. CDR3 bases: TGTGCCAGCAGACGAGATCTTACGCTACCCATGAACACTGAAGCTTTCTTT.

The gene calls are TRBV7-8 and TRBJ1-2, with D tentatively TRBD1 (5 bases). The length of the CDR3 is 16 residues. V lost 1 base and J lost 4, with 16 bases in between. Germline V gene sequence: CDR1 SGHVS, CDR2 FQNEAQ. The DNA of the CDR3 is TGTGCCAGCAGCTTAGTTAGATGGGGCGCGGGCTATGGCTACACCTTC. This gives the protein CASSLVRWGAGYGYTF.

The CDR3 loop reads CASSPLLRAHEQYF. The CDR3 DNA reads as TGTGCCAGCAGTCCGCTTTTGAGGGCCCACGAGCAGTACTTC. V usage is TRBV27 and J usage is TRBJ2-7; possible D gene TRBD2, 5 bases. Germline V gene data show CDR1 as MNHEY and CDR2 as SMNVEV (reference sequence). CDR3 length: 14 amino acids. Trimming removed 5 bases from V and 5 bases from J, with 16 bases in between.

V and J are TRBV20-1 and TRBJ2-1; 10 bases are shared with TRBD1. The junction had 14 bases not matched to a gene; V was cut back by 6 bases and J by 9 bases. The V gene's germline CDR1 is DFQATT and CDR2 SNEGSKA (reference sequence). The CDR3 spans 15 residues. The CDR3 reads CSAGLTGGGGGEQFF. CDR3 coding DNA: TGCAGTGCCGGATTGACAGGGGGCGGGGGAGGTGAGCAGTTCTTC.

In this sample, this clonotype turned up many times. The rearrangement links TRBV6-5 to TRBJ1-1; no reliable D call. In germline, CDR1 is MNHEY, CDR2 SVGAGI. This CDR3 comprises 17 residues. The germline V and J ends were trimmed by 0 bases and 1 base, with 15 bases remaining between them. CDR3 sequence: CASSYSNSAAWNTEAFF. CDR3 sequence (DNA): TGTGCCAGCAGTTACTCGAATTCGGCCGCTTGGAACACTGAAGCTTTCTTT.

This chain connects TRBV19 to TRBJ2-3; 10 positions agree with TRBD2. CDR1 is LNHDA and CDR2 is SQIVND in the germline V gene (reference sequence). The V and J ends lost 6 bases and 0 bases, in that order; junction bases with no gene match: 6. CDR3 length equals 16 residues. The CDR3 is CASSPGLAFSTDTQYF. DNA of the CDR3: TGTGCCAGTAGCCCGGGACTAGCGTTTAGCACAGATACGCAGTATTTT. Full variable domain (remainder filled in from reference TRBV19 and TRBJ2-3): DGGITQSPKYLFRKEGQNVTLSCEQNLNHDAMYWYRQDPGQGLRLIYYSQIVNDFQKGDIAEGYSVSREKKESFPLTVTSAQKNPTAFYLCASSPGLAFSTDTQYFGPGTRLTVL.

This clonotype was seen ten or more times. The V and J genes are TRBV2 and TRBJ2-3; 10 bases are shared with TRBD2. The CDR3 spans 19 residues. CDR1 and CDR2 (germline): SNHLY, FYNNEI. The V segment lost 8 bases and the J segment 4 bases; nucleotides outside the gene matches: 21. The CDR3: CASFKERVGSGRLSDTQYF. As DNA, the CDR3 is TGTGCCAGCTTTAAGGAACGCGTCGGTAGCGGGAGGTTGTCAGATACGCAGTATTTT.

This clonotype was observed a handful of times. The rearrangement uses TRBV10-3 and TRBJ2-5; TRBD1 is a possible D gene (6 bases). The CDR3 runs 14 residues. Germline V gene lookup returns CDR1 ENHRY and CDR2 SYGVKD. The germline V and J ends were trimmed by 4 bases and 3 bases, with 12 bases remaining between them. The CDR3 DNA follows: TGTGCCATCAGTGGCGGACAGTTAGAAGAGACCCAGTACTTC. Translating it yields CAISGGQLEETQYF.

Only a few counts were recorded for this clonotype. The CDR3 DNA reads as TGCAGTGCTAGCGGGAGTACGGACATTCAGTACTTC. Translation: CSASGSTDIQYF. The V and J genes are TRBV20-1 and TRBJ2-4, with a weak D call TRBD2 (6 bases). The CDR3 loop spans 12 amino acids. V gave up 3 bases and J gave up 8 bases, with 11 bases separating them. Germline V gene lookup returns CDR1 DFQATT and CDR2 SNEGSKA (reference sequence).

This chain connects TRBV10-3 to TRBJ2-7; a possible D gene is TRBD2 (6 bases). V lost 2 bases to trimming and J lost 3 bases, with 17 bases between them. The CDR3 sequence is 16 residues long. Germline V gives CDR1 ENHRY, CDR2 SYGVKD. The CDR3 is CAISEPGAPEGYEQYF. In nucleotides, the CDR3 is TGTGCCATCAGTGAGCCCGGCGCCCCGGAGGGCTACGAGCAGTACTTC.

The table lists this clonotype with a few counts. The rearrangement links TRBV6-1 to TRBJ1-2; TRBD1 aligns across 7 bases. Germline V gene data show CDR1 as MNHNS and CDR2 as SASEGT. The CDR3 has 16 amino acids. After removal of 5 bases from V and 6 bases from J, the junction contained 15 bases not matched to a gene. The CDR3: CASSPTINQGVDGYTF. CDR3 sequence (DNA): TGTGCCAGCAGTCCCACCATAAACCAGGGGGTCGATGGCTACACCTTC.

This clonotype was picked up many times. The rearrangement links TRBV2 to TRBJ2-5, with unresolved D. This CDR3 region has 13 residues. V lost 6 bases and J 4 bases, leaving 12 bases between the germline ends. Germline lookup yields CDR1 SNHLY and CDR2 FYNNEI. CDR3 sequence reads: CASRVVSRETQYF. CDR3 DNA: TGTGCCAGCAGAGTAGTTTCTAGAGAGACCCAGTACTTC.

The V gene is TRBV11-2, the J gene TRBJ2-7, with D possibly matching TRBD1 (5 bases). There are 13 residues in the CDR3. Germline CDR1 is SGHAT and CDR2 is FQNNGV. V was trimmed by 5 bases and J by 0 bases, leaving 8 bases between them. The CDR3 region is CASSDSASYEQYF. The CDR3 nucleotides read TGTGCCAGCAGCGACAGTGCCTCCTACGAGCAGTACTTC.

The chain joins TRBV27 to TRBJ1-6; TRBD1 is a possible D gene (5 bases). Germline CDR1 and CDR2: MNHEY and SMNVEV (reference sequence). V lost 3 bases and J 4 bases, leaving 7 bases between the germline ends. The CDR3 runs 14 residues. The CDR3 here is CASSFQGYNSPLHF. CDR3 bases: TGTGCCAGCAGTTTTCAGGGTTATAATTCACCCCTCCACTTT.

There are many counts of this clonotype. V gene TRBV11-2 combines with J gene TRBJ2-7; D remains unclear. This CDR3 spans 12 amino acids. Germline CDR1 and CDR2: SGHAT and FQNNGV. Trimming left V 5 bases short and J 1 base short, with 6 bases between. CDR3 in amino acids: CASSRPSYEQYF. In nucleotides, the CDR3 is TGTGCCAGCAGCCGACCATCCTACGAGCAGTACTTC.

The chain couples TRBV4-1 to TRBJ2-7, with 7 bases that match TRBD2. From germline, CDR1 is MGHRA and CDR2 YSYEKL. The CDR3 length is 16 residues. Trimming cost V 0 bases and J 6 bases; bases outside gene matches: 11. The CDR3 DNA reads as TGCGCCAGCAGCCAAGATTCGGCGTGGGGAGGGTCCGAGCAGTACTTC. Translation gives CASSQDSAWGGSEQYF.

This chain joins TRBV20-1 and TRBJ1-3; the D is unclear. This CDR3 spans 13 amino acids. The germline V gene encodes CDR1 DFQATT and CDR2 SNEGSKA (reference sequence). The CDR3 reads CAFHSFFGNTIYF. CDR3 coding DNA: TGCGCATTCCACAGCTTCTTCGGAAACACCATATATTTT.

This clonotype was detected many times. The gene calls are TRBV11-3 and TRBJ2-3; a possible D gene is TRBD2 (6 bases). The CDR3 is 14 amino acids. Trimming cost V 1 base and J 6 bases, with 11 bases left between them. Germline assignment: CDR1 SGHNT and CDR2 YENEEA. CDR3 loop: CASSLGPGSDTQYF. The CDR3 DNA reads as TGTGCCAGCAGCTTAGGCCCCGGGAGTGATACGCAGTATTTT. Drawing the rest from reference TRBV11-3 and TRBJ2-3, the complete variable domain is EAGVVQSPRYKIIEKKQPVAFWCNPISGHNTLYWYLQNLGQGPELLIRYENEEAVDDSQLPKDRFSAERLKGVDSTLKIQPAELGDSAVYLCASSLGPGSDTQYFGPGTRLTVL.

This clonotype was counted a few times. This chain uses TRBV7-3 with TRBJ1-1; TRBD1 might be the D (6 bases). V shed 6 bases and J shed 5 bases, with 22 bases lying between them. The CDR3 has 16 residues. The germline V gene encodes CDR1 SGHTA and CDR2 FQGTGA. This CDR3 reads CASSPNRAGDSTEAFF. The CDR3 coding sequence is TGTGCCAGCAGTCCCAATCGGGCAGGGGATAGTACTGAAGCTTTCTTT.

Only a few counts were recorded for this clonotype. The gene calls are TRBV7-9 and TRBJ2-3; 9 bases are shared with TRBD2. There are 16 residues in the CDR3. CDR1 and CDR2 from the germline V gene are SEHNR and FQNEAQ (reference sequence). Trimming removed 3 bases from V and 2 bases from J; junction bases left unmatched: 6. The CDR3 here is CASSLLAGPFTDTQYF. The CDR3 DNA reads TGTGCCAGCAGCTTGCTAGCGGGGCCCTTCACAGATACGCAGTATTTT.

This clonotype was detected many times. The V and J genes are TRBV12-3 or TRBV12-4 and TRBJ2-1; 9 nucleotides agree with TRBD2. The V segment lost 3 bases and the J segment 8 bases; nucleotides outside the gene matches: 5. The CDR3 is 14 amino acids. The CDR3 loop reads CASSFGLAGDEQFF. In DNA form, the CDR3 reads TGTGCCAGCAGTTTTGGGTTAGCGGGAGATGAGCAGTTCTTC.

This clonotype turned up a few times. This chain uses TRBV7-2 with TRBJ2-2; D ambiguous. CDR1 is SGHTA and CDR2 is FQGNSA in the germline V gene. The V gene lost 3 bases and the J gene lost 8 bases, with 7 bases spanning the gap. This CDR3 is 12 amino acids long. In nucleotides, the CDR3 is TGTGCCAGCAGCTTTCCGGTGGGGGAGCTGTTTTTT. Translation: CASSFPVGELFF.

The chain joins TRBV20-1 to TRBJ2-7; the D gene is possibly TRBD1 (6 bases). In germline, CDR1 is DFQATT, CDR2 SNEGSKA (reference sequence). CDR3 size: 13 residues. V dropped 0 bases and J dropped 6 bases, with 12 bases sitting between them. The CDR3: CSARDYRVGEQYF. The CDR3 DNA sequence: TGCAGTGCTAGAGATTACAGGGTTGGCGAGCAGTACTTC.